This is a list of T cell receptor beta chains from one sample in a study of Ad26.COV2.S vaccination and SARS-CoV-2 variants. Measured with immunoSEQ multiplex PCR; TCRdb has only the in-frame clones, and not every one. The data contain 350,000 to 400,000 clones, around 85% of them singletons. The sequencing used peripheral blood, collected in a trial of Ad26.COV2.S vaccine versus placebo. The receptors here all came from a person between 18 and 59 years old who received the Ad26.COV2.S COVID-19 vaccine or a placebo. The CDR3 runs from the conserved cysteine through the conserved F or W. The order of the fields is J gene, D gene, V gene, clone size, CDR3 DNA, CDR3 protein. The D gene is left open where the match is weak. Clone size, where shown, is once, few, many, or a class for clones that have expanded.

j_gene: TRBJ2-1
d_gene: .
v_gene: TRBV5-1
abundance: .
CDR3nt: TGCGCCAGCAGCTTGGTGGCGGGGGACACCTACAATGAGCAGTTCTTC
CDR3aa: CASSLVAGDTYNEQFF

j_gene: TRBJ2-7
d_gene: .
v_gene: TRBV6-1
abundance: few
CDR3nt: TGTGCCAGCAGTGATCTTCGGGGGCAATCCTACGAGCAGTACTTC
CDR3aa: CASSDLRGQSYEQYF

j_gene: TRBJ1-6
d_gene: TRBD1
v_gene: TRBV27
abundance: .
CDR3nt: TGTGCCAGCAGGCTCCTACAGGGGCTGGGGTCACCCCTCCACTTT
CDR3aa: CASRLLQGLGSPLHF

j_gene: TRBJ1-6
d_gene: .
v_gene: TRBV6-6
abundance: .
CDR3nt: TGTGCCAGCAGTTACTCGGGACCTTATAATTCACCCCTCCACTTT
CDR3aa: CASSYSGPYNSPLHF

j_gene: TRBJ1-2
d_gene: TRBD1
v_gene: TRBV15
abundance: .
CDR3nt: TGTGCCACCAGCAGAGGGAACCCGACAGGGCTACTTGGCTACACCTTC
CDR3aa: CATSRGNPTGLLGYTF

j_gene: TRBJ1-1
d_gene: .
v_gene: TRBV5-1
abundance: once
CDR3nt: TGCGCCAGCAGCTTGGCGTTAGGGAACACTGAAGCTTTCTTT
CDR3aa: CASSLALGNTEAFF

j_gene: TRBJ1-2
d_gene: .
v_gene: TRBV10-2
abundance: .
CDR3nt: TGCGCCAGCAGTGACCTTAACAGGGCGATCTATGGCTACACCTTC
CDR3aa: CASSDLNRAIYGYTF

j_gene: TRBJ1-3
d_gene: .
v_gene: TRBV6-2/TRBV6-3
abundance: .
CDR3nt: TGTGCCAGCAGCCCGGGGTTTGGAAACACCATATATTTT
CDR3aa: CASSPGFGNTIYF

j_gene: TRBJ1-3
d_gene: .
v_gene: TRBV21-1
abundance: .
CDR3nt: TGTGCCAGCAGCAAAGTTAATCGGCAACCTCCTGGAGCTGGAAACACCATATATTTT
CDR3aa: CASSKVNRQPPGAGNTIYF

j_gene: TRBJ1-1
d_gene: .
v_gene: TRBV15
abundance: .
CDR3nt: TGTGCCACCAGCAGAGATACTCAAACTGAAGCTTTCTTT
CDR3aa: CATSRDTQTEAFF

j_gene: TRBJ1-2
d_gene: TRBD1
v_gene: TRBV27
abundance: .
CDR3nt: TGTGCCAGCAGTCAACAGGGGGCGCGAGGCATGGACTATGGCTACACCTTC
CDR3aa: CASSQQGARGMDYGYTF

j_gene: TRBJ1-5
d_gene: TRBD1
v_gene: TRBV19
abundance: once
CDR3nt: TGTGCCAGTAGGACATACCGGGACAGGGGAACCCATCAGCCCCAGCATTTT
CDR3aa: CASRTYRDRGTHQPQHF

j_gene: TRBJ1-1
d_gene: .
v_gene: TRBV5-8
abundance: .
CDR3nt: TGTGCCAGCATGCGAGGCGGCCCTGAAGCTTTCTTT
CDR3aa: CASMRGGPEAFF

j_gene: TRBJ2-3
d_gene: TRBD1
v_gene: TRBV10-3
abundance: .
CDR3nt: TGTGCCATCAGTGGGGACAGGGGAGCAGATACGCAGTATTTT
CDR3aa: CAISGDRGADTQYF

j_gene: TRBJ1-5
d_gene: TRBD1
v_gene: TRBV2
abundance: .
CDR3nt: TGTGCCAGCAGCCCGGGACAGGGTAGTCAGCCCCAGCATTTT
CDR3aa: CASSPGQGSQPQHF

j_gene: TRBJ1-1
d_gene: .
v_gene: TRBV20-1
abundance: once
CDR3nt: TGCAGTGCTAGTGGCGGCAACACTGAAGCTTTCTTT
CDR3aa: CSASGGNTEAFF

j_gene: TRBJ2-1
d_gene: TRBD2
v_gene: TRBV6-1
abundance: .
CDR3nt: TGTGCCAGCAGTGACCTACTAGCGGGGGAGAATGAGCAGTTCTTC
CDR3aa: CASSDLLAGENEQFF

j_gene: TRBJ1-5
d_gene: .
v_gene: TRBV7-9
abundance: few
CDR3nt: TGTGCCAGCAGCTTGTCGGACGGACGGGTTCATCAGCCCCAGCATTTT
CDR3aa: CASSLSDGRVHQPQHF

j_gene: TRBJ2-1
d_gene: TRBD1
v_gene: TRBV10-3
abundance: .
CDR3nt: TGTGCCGTCTTGAGGACAGGGGGCAGCGGCAATGAGCAGTTCTTC
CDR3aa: CAVLRTGGSGNEQFF

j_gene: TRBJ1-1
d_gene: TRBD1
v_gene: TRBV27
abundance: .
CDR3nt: TGTGCCAGCAGTCAAAACCGCAGGACAGGGCCTGAAGCTTTCTTT
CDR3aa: CASSQNRRTGPEAFF

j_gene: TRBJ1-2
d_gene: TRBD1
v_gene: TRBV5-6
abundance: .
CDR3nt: TGTGCCAGCAGCTTGCGGGGACAGTTGACCTATGGCTACACCTTC
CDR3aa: CASSLRGQLTYGYTF

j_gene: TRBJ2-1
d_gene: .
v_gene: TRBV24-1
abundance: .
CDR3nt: TGTGCCACCAGTGACCCATCTCCAAATGAGCAGTTCTTC
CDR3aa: CATSDPSPNEQFF

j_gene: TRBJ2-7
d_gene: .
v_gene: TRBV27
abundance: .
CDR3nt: TGTGCCAGCAGTTTACTGGAAGCCTTTCCCTACGAGCAGTACTTC
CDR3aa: CASSLLEAFPYEQYF

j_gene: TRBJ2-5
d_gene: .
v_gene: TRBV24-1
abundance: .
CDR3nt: TGTGCCACCAGTGATTTTTGGGGCCTCGAGGGCCAAGAGACCCAGTACTTC
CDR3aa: CATSDFWGLEGQETQYF

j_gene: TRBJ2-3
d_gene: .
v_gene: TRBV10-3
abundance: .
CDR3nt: TGTGCCATCAGTGAGTCGCGGGGGCGGACTAGCACAGATACGCAGTATTTT
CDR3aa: CAISESRGRTSTDTQYF

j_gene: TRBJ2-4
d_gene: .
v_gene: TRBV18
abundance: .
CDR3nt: TGTGCCAGCTCTCCCATAGCCAAAAACATTCAGTACTTC
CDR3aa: CASSPIAKNIQYF

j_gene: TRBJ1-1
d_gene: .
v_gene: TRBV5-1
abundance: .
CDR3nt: TGCGCCAGCAGCTTGGTCGGCTCAGGGGCGAACACTGAAGCTTTCTTT
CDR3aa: CASSLVGSGANTEAFF

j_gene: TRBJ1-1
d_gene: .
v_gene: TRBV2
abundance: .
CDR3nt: TGTGCCAGCAGCGCCAACTCGGGGACTGAAGCTTTCTTT
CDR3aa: CASSANSGTEAFF

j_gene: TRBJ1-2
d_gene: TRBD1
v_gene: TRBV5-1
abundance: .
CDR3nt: TGCGCCAGCAGCTCGAACAGGGACAGAGCTAACTATGGCTACACCTTC
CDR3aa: CASSSNRDRANYGYTF

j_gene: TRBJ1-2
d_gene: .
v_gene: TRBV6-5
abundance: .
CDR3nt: TGTGCCAGCAGTTACCTTCGGAACTATGGCTACACCTTC
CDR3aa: CASSYLRNYGYTF

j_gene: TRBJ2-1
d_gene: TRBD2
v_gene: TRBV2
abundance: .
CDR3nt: TGTGCCAGCAGTTGGGGGACTAGCGGGGGGAATGAGCAGTTCTTC
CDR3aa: CASSWGTSGGNEQFF

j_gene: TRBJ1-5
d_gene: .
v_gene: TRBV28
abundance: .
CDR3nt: TGTGCCAGCCGGGCTATTACTAGCAATCAGCCCCAGCATTTT
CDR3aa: CASRAITSNQPQHF

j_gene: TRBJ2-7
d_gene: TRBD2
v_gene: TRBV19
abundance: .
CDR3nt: TGTGCCAGTAGTGGTTCGGGACTAGACGGGCTGATCTCCTACGAGCAGTACTTC
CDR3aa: CASSGSGLDGLISYEQYF

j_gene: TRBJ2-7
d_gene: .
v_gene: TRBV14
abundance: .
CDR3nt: TGTGCCAGCAGTAACAGCTACGAGCAGTACTTC
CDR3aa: CASSNSYEQYF

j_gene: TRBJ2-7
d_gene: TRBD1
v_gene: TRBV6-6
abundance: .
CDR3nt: TGTGCCAGCAGTTACTCGGGACAGGGTCAAGAGCAGTACTTC
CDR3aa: CASSYSGQGQEQYF

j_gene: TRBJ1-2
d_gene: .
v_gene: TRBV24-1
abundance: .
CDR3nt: TGTGCCACCAGTGATTTGGGGACCACTTATGGCTACACCTTC
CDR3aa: CATSDLGTTYGYTF

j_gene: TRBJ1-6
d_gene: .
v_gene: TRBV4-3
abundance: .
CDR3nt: TGCGCCAGCAGCCAAGACATTGTTGGGGGAGGAAATTCACCCCTCCACTTT
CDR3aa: CASSQDIVGGGNSPLHF

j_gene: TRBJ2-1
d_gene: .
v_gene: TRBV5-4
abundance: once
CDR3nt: TGTGCCAGCAGCGTCGGGACCACCTACAATGAGCAGTTCTTC
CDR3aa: CASSVGTTYNEQFF

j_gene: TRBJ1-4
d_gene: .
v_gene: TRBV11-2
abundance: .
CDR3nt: TGTGCCAGCAGCTTAATGGGAGGGGCGCGAAATGAAAAACTGTTTTTT
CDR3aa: CASSLMGGARNEKLFF

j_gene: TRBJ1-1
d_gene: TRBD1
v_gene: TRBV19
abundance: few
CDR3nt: TGTGCCAGTAGCGGGACAGGTTGGGAAGCTTTCTTT
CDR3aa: CASSGTGWEAFF

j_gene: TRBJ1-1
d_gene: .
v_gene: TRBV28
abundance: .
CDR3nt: TGTGCCAGCAGTAGAGAAGGGGGTACGAACACTGAAGCTTTCTTT
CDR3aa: CASSREGGTNTEAFF

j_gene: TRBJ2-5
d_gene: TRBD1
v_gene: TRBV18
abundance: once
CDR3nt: TGTGCCAGCTCACCCCTTACAGGGGGCTGGGAGACCCAGTACTTC
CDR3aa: CASSPLTGGWETQYF

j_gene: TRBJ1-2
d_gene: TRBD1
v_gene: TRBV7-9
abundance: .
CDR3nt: TGTGCCAGCAGCTCCTCCGGGACAGACCTATATGGCTACACCTTC
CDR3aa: CASSSSGTDLYGYTF

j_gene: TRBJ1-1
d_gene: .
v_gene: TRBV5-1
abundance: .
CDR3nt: TGCGCCAGCAGCTTGACTTTAGATGAAGCTTTCTTT
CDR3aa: CASSLTLDEAFF

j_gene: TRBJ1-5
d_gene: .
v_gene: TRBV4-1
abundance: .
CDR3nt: TGCGCCAGCAGCCAAGTCTTATACAGGGTTGACAATCAGCCCCAGCATTTT
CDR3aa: CASSQVLYRVDNQPQHF

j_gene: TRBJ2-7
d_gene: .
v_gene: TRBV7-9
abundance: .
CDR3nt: TGTGCCAGCAGCTTAACCGACGGGTCCTACGAGCAGTACTTC
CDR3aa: CASSLTDGSYEQYF

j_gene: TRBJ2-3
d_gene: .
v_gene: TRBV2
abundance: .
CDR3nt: TGTGCCAGCAGGTGGGGCCCCCCCCCAGATACGCAGTATTTT
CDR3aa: CASRWGPPPDTQYF

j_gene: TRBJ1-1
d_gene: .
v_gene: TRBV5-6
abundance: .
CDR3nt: TGTGCCAGCAGCTTTGTTTCCGGGCAGGGAGGCACTGAAGCTTTCTTT
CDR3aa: CASSFVSGQGGTEAFF

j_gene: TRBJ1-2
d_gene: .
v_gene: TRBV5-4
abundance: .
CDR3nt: TGTGCCAGCACCCGGGGGGGAGTAGGTTGGGGCTACACCTTC
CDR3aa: CASTRGGVGWGYTF

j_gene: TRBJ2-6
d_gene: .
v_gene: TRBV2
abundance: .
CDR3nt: TGTGCCAATGCCCGCTCTGGGGCCAACGTCCTGACTTTC
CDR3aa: CANARSGANVLTF

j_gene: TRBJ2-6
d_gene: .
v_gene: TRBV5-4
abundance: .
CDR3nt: TGTGCCAGCAGCATCTCTGGGGCCAACGTCCTGACTTTC
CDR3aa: CASSISGANVLTF

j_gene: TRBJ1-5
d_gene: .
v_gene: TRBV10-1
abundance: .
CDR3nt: TGCGCCAGCAGTGAGGGACGGAATAGCAATCAGCCCCAGCATTTT
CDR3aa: CASSEGRNSNQPQHF

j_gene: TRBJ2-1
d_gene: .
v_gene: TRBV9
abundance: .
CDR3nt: TGTGCCAGCAGCATTGAAGAAGGGTATGAGCAGTTCTTC
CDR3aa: CASSIEEGYEQFF